This TCR beta chain was sequenced during a study of response to subunit inactivated influenza vaccine. Whole-study results and caveats: T cells newly recruited by each seasonal influenza vaccination are few, the authors suggested.

Each CDR3 protein is one row after TCRdb ran MiXCR on the RT-PCR reads. The sample shows 700,000 to 800,000 distinct CDR3 sequences, about 18% of them seen only once. Germline CDR1 is MNHNS and CDR2 is SASEGT. The CDR3 is made up of 14 amino acids. Unmatched junction bases numbered 4, after V lost 5 bases and J lost 7 bases. Comments on this clonotype: The antigen is unknown.

The chain carries TRBV6-1 and TRBJ1-5, with 11 bases matching TRBD1. The source material was PBMCs from blood, sampled 4 to 6 days after vaccination. The clonotype originates from a man aged 45 to 65 who received an inactivated influenza vaccine. The CDR3 protein is CASSQGQGAQPQHF. The CDR3 DNA sequence: TGTGCCAGCAGTCAAGGACAGGGGGCACAGCCCCAGCATTTT.